This TCR beta chain was recovered during a study of cytomegalovirus exposure and HLA in healthy donors. Study observations and caveats: For most subjects, TCR beta sequences were reported to predict HLA-A and HLA-B alleles with accuracy. In a later analysis, productive TCRs from donors in an Asian-associated ancestry cluster reportedly carried fewer N-insertions than the cohort mean.

The PCR used 60 Vbeta and 13 Jbeta primers. The assay was immunoSEQ multiplex PCR, and TCRdb's table has in-frame clones only and misses some. This sample has about 78,000 clones; about 60% occur once, and the top ten carry more than 5%. The CDR3 extends over 15 amino acids. Germline assignment: CDR1 SNHLY and CDR2 FYNNEI. The J segment lost 7 bases and the V segment lost 5 bases, leaving 9 bases of the junction unmatched. Remarks on this clone: As yet, its antigen is unknown.

Sequences were obtained from PBMCs. The chain carries TRBV2 and TRBJ2-1, with 9 bases aligning to TRBD1. The origin of this receptor is a man aged 25-45 years in good health and CMV-seropositive. The CDR3, as DNA: TGTGCCAGCAGTACGGGACAGGGTAGAGGGAATGAGCAGTTCTTC. It is translated as CASSTGQGRGNEQFF.